This T cell receptor (beta chain) was recorded in a study of low-dose radiotherapy and immunotherapy resistance in tumors. Time point here: before trial treatment. This clonotype was seen repeatedly, ten times or more. Primers used for first-strand cDNA, a TRAV- and TRBV-specific set, covered both alpha and beta chains. TCR amplification used approximately 19 PCR cycles, a constant-region primer and a V-primer adapter. Each CDR3 protein gets one entry after TCRdb re-called the reads with MiXCR. In the table there are more than 50,000 distinct CDR3 sequences, approximately 25% of which are singletons. Trimming removed 7 bases at V and 1 base at J, with 13 bases between. This CDR3 is 14 amino acids long. The germline V gene encodes CDR1 SGHDN and CDR2 FVKESK.

The receptor comes from a male donor with rectosigmoid adenocarcinoma. Sequenced material: PBMCs, taken before treatment. The V and J genes are TRBV14 and TRBJ1-2, with unresolved D. The CDR3, as DNA: TGTGCCAGCACCGACGGCGGCGGTAACTATGGCTACACCTTC. Amino acids: CASTDGGGNYGYTF.